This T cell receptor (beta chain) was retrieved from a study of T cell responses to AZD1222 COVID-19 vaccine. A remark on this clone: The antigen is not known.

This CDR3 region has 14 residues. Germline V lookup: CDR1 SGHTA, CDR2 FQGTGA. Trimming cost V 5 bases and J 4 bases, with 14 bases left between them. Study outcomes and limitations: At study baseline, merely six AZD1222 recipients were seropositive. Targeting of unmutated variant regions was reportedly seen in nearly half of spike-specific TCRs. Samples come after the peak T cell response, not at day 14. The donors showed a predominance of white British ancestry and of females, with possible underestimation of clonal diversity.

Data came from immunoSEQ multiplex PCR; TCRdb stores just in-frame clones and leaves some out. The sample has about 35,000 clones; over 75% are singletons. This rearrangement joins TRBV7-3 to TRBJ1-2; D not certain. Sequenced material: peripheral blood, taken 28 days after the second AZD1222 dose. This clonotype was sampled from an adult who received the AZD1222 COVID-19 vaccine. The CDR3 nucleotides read TGTGCCAGCAGCCTATGGGCCACGAGCTATGGCTACACCTTC. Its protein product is CASSLWATSYGYTF. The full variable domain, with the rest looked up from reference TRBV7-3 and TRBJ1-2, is GAGVSQTPSNKVTEKGKYVELRCDPISGHTALYWYRQSLGQGPEFLIYFQGTGAADDSGLPNDRFFAVRPEGSVSTLKIQRTERGDSAVYLCASSLWATSYGYTFGSGTRLTVV.